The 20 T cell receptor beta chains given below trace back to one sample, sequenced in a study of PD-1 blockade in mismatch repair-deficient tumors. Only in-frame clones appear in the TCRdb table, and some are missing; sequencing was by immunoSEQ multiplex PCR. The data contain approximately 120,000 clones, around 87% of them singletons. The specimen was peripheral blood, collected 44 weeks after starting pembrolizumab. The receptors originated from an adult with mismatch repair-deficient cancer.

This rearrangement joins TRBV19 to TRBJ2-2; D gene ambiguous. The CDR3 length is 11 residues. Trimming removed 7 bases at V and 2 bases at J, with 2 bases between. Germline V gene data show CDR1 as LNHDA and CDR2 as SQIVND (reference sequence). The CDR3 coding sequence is TGTGCCAGTATCAACACCGGGGAGCTGTTTTTT. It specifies CASINTGELFF. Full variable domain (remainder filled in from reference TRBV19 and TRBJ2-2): DGGITQSPKYLFRKEGQNVTLSCEQNLNHDAMYWYRQDPGQGLRLIYYSQIVNDFQKGDIAEGYSVSREKKESFPLTVTSAQKNPTAFYLCASINTGELFFGEGSRLTVL.

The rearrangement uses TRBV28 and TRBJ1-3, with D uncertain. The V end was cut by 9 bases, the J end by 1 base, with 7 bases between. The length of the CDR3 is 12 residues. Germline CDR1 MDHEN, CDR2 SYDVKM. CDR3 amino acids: CASLSSGNTIYF. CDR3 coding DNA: TGTGCCAGTTTATCATCTGGAAACACCATATATTTT.

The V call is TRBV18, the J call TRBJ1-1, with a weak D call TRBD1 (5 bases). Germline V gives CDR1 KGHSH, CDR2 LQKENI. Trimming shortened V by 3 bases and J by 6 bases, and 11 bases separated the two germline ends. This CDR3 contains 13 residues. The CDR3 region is CASSPFRVAEAFF. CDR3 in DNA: TGTGCCAGCTCACCGTTCAGGGTTGCTGAAGCTTTCTTT.

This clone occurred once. Written as DNA, the CDR3 is TGTGCCAGCAGCCGAAGTAAAAATTATGGCTACACCTTC. Encoded protein: CASSRSKNYGYTF. The chain carries TRBV7-6 and TRBJ1-2, with D unclear. Germline CDR1 SGHVS, CDR2 FNYEAQ. The CDR3 loop spans 13 amino acids. V was shortened by 5 bases and J by 5 bases, with 12 bases between the two germline ends.

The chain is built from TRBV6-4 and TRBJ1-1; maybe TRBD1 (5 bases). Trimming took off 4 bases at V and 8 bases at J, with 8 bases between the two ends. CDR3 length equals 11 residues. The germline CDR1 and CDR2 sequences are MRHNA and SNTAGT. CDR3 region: CASSVGGEAFF. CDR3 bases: TGTGCCAGCAGTGTCGGGGGGGAAGCTTTCTTT.

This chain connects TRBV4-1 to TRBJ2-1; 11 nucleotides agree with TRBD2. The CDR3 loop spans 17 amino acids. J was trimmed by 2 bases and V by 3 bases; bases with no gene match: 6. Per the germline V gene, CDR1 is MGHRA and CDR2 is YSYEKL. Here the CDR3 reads CASSQEASGRPYNEQFF. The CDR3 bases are TGCGCCAGCAGCCAGGAAGCTAGCGGGAGGCCCTACAATGAGCAGTTCTTC.

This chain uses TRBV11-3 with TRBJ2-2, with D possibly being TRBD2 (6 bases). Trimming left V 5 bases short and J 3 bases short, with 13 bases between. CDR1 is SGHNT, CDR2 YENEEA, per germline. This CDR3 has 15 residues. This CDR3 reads CASSPITGDTGELFF. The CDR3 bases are TGTGCCAGCAGCCCCATTACGGGGGACACCGGGGAGCTGTTTTTT.

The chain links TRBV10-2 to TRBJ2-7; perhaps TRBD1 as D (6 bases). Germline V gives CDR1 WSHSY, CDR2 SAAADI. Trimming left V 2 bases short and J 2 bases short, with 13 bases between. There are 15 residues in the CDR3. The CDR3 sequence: CASSETPRGTYEQYF. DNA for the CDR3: TGCGCCAGCAGTGAGACCCCCAGGGGTACCTACGAGCAGTACTTC.

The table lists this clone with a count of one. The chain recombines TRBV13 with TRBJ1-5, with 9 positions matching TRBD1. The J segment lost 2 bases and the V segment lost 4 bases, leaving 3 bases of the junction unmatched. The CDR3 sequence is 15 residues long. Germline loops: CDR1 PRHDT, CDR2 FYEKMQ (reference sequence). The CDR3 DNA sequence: TGTGCCAGCAGCTGCCGGGACAGGGGCAATCAGCCCCAGCATTTT. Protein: CASSCRDRGNQPQHF. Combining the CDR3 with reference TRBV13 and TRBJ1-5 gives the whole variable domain AAGVIQSPRHLIKEKRETATLKCYPIPRHDTVYWYQQGPGQDPQFLISFYEKMQSDKGSIPDRFSAQQFSDYHSELNMSSLELGDSALYFCASSCRDRGNQPQHFGDGTRLSIL.

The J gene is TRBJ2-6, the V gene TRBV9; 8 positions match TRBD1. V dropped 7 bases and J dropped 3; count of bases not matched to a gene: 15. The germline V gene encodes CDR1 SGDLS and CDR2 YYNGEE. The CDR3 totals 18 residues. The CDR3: CASGDKKAGGVGANVLTF. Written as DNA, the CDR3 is TGTGCCAGCGGAGATAAAAAGGCAGGGGGCGTTGGGGCCAACGTCCTGACTTTC.

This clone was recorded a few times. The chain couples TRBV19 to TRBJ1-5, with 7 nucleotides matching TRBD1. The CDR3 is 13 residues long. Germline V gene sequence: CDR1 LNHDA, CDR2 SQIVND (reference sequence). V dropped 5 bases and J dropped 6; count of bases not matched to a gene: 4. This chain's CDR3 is CASSGTGVQPQHF. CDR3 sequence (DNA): TGTGCCAGTAGTGGAACAGGGGTTCAGCCCCAGCATTTT.

The CDR3 DNA sequence: TGTGCCAGCAGTTCTCTAGCGGGAGTTTTTTACGAGCAGTACTTC. It translates to CASSSLAGVFYEQYF. V and J are TRBV25-1 and TRBJ2-7; TRBD2 matches at 10 bases. Germline CDR1 MGHDK, CDR2 SYGVNS. This CDR3 is 15 amino acids long. The trim removed 5 bases at V and 4 bases at J, leaving 8 bases unmatched.

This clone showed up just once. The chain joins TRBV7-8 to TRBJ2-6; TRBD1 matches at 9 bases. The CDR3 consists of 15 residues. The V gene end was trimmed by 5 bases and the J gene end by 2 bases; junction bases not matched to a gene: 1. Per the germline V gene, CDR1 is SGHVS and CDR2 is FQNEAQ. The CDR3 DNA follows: TGTGCCAGCAGCAGGACAGGGGCTGGGGCCAACGTCCTGACTTTC. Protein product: CASSRTGAGANVLTF. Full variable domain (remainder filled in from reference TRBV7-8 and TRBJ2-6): GAGVSQSPRYKVAKRGQDVALRCDPISGHVSLFWYQQALGQGPEFLTYFQNEAQLDKSGLPSDRFFAERPEGSVSTLKIQRTQQEDSAVYLCASSRTGAGANVLTFGAGSRLTVL.

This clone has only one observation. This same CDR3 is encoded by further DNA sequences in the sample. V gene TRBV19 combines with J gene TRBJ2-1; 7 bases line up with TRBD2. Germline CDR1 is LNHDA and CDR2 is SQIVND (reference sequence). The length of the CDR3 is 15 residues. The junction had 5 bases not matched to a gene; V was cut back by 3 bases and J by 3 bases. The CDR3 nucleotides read TGTGCCAGTAGTATTACCAGCGGGAACTACAATGAGCAGTTCTTC. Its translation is CASSITSGNYNEQFF.

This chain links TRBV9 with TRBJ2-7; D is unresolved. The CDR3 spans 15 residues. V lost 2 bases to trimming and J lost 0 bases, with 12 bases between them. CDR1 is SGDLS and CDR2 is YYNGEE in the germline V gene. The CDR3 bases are TGTGCCAGCAGCGTCGCCGTAGGCTACTCCTACGAGCAGTACTTC. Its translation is CASSVAVGYSYEQYF.

The CDR3: CASSLKTSGVYNEQFF. CDR3 bases: TGCGCCAGCAGCTTGAAGACTAGCGGGGTATACAATGAGCAGTTCTTC. The rearrangement links TRBV5-1 to TRBJ2-1, with 11 bases identical to TRBD2. Trimming at V came to 1 base and at J to 4 bases, leaving 4 bases not matched to a gene. Germline CDR1 reads SGHRS; CDR2 reads YFSETQ. The CDR3 length is 16 residues.

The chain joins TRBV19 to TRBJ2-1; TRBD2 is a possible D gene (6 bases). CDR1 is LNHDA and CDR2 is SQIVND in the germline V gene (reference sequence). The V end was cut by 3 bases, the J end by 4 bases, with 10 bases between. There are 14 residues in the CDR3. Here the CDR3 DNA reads TGTGCCAGTAGTATTAGCGGAGAGTACAATGAGCAGTTCTTC. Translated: CASSISGEYNEQFF.

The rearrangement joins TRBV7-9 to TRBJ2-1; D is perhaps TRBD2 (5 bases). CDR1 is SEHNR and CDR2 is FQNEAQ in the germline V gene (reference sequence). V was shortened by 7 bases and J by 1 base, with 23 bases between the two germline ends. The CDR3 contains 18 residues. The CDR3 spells CASTPVRVIAYSYNEQFF. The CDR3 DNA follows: TGTGCCAGCACCCCCGTACGGGTCATAGCGTATTCCTACAATGAGCAGTTCTTC.

The CDR3 nucleotides read TGTGCCAGCAGTGATTCGATTGAGCAGTTCTTC. It yields the protein CASSDSIEQFF. V and J are TRBV6-1 and TRBJ2-1; D remains ambiguous. The CDR3 contains 11 residues. V was trimmed by 3 bases and J by 9 bases, leaving 6 bases between them. In germline, CDR1 is MNHNS, CDR2 SASEGT.

The CDR3 spells CASRTTGGGYTF. The CDR3 DNA reads TGTGCCAGCAGGACGACAGGAGGCGGCTACACCTTC. This chain joins TRBV6-5 and TRBJ1-2, with TRBD1 as a possible D gene (6 bases). CDR1 is MNHEY, CDR2 SVGAGI, per germline. The CDR3 covers 12 residues. Between the trimmed V and J ends, which lost 6 bases and 8 bases, there was a span of 13 bases.